These T cell receptor beta chains were read from a single sample in a study of blood T cell repertoires in COVID-19. Profiling relied on immunoSEQ multiplex PCR, and the TCRdb table lists in-frame clones only, not all of them. The sample records almost 20,000 clones, approximately 93% being singletons. Source material: peripheral blood. The receptors were sampled from a woman aged 50 to 60 with active COVID-19. The CDR3 runs from the conserved cysteine through the conserved F or W. The D gene is left open where the match is weak. Size values are once, few and many counts, or a class for expanded clones, and some rows have none.

CDR3 protein,CDR3 DNA,J gene,D gene,V gene,clone size
CASSARGRDAGEQFF,TGTGCCAGCAGCGCCCGGGGGAGGGATGCGGGTGAGCAGTTCTTC,TRBJ2-1,TRBD2,TRBV9,.
CASSFSGFIGNTIYF,TGTGCCAGCAGCTTTTCAGGGTTTATCGGAAACACCATATATTTT,TRBJ1-3,.,TRBV5-5,.
CASSQSSGSPKVNEQFF,TGCGCCAGCAGCCAGTCGAGCGGGAGCCCGAAGGTGAATGAGCAGTTCTTC,TRBJ2-1,TRBD2,TRBV5-1,.
CASSVGVGEETQYF,TGTGCCAGCAGCGTAGGGGTAGGGGAAGAGACCCAGTACTTC,TRBJ2-5,.,TRBV9,.
CASSSLPHLGDTEAFF,TGTGCCAGCAGCTCCCTGCCCCATCTGGGAGACACTGAAGCTTTCTTT,TRBJ1-1,.,TRBV5-4,.
CASSLQTNTEAFF,TGCGCCAGCAGCTTGCAGACAAACACTGAAGCTTTCTTT,TRBJ1-1,.,TRBV5-1,.
CAWSQGERAGGAGGGELFF,TGTGCCTGGAGTCAGGGGGAGCGAGCGGGAGGTGCGGGGGGCGGGGAGCTGTTTTTT,TRBJ2-2,TRBD2,TRBV30,once
CASSQLGAGESDTQYF,TGTGCCAGCAGCCAACTCGGAGCGGGAGAATCGGATACGCAGTATTTT,TRBJ2-3,TRBD2,TRBV3-1/TRBV3-2,.
CASSEGGSQETQYF,TGCGCCAGCAGTGAGGGAGGATCTCAAGAGACCCAGTACTTC,TRBJ2-5,.,TRBV10-2,.
CASSASTGTGNTEAFF,TGTGCCAGCAGCGCTTCCACCGGGACAGGGAACACTGAAGCTTTCTTT,TRBJ1-1,TRBD1,TRBV9,.
CASSKALAGPSYEQYF,TGCGCCAGCAGCAAAGCACTAGCGGGACCGTCCTACGAGCAGTACTTC,TRBJ2-7,TRBD2,TRBV5-1,once
CASSSTSDSGEAFF,TGTGCCAGCAGCTCAACATCTGACAGTGGAGAAGCTTTCTTT,TRBJ1-1,.,TRBV5-4,.
CASSLSGRRSTDTQYF,TGTGCCAGCAGCCTCAGCGGAAGACGGAGCACAGATACGCAGTATTTT,TRBJ2-3,.,TRBV9,.
CASSLVTSGMGNEQFF,TGTGCCAGCAGCTTAGTGACTAGCGGGATGGGTAATGAGCAGTTCTTC,TRBJ2-1,TRBD2,TRBV7-9,.
CASSRSGRDNEQFF,TGCGCCAGCAGTCGGAGCGGGAGGGACAATGAGCAGTTCTTC,TRBJ2-1,TRBD2,TRBV4-1,.
CASSPRDFKDTQYF,TGTGCCAGCTCACCCCGGGATTTTAAAGATACGCAGTATTTT,TRBJ2-3,.,TRBV18,.
CASSLRQPKYLYTDTQYF,TGTGCCAGCAGTCTACGACAGCCTAAATACCTATACACAGATACGCAGTATTTT,TRBJ2-3,.,TRBV27,.
CASSLLLGTGTGELFF,TGTGCCAGCAGCTTATTACTTGGGACTGGGACCGGGGAGCTGTTTTTT,TRBJ2-2,.,TRBV7-9,.
CASSFRGPRGTDTQYF,TGTGCCAGCAGTTTTCGAGGGCCTCGTGGCACAGATACGCAGTATTTT,TRBJ2-3,.,TRBV27,.
CASSPSIAGGPGNIQYF,TGTGCCAGCAGTCCTAGTATAGCGGGAGGGCCGGGAAACATTCAGTACTTC,TRBJ2-4,TRBD2,TRBV28,.
CASSSQGPNTGELFF,TGCGCCAGCAGCTCTCAGGGGCCGAACACCGGGGAGCTGTTTTTT,TRBJ2-2,.,TRBV5-1,.
CASSEGGWGVVTYNEQFF,TGTGCCAGCAGCGAGGGAGGGTGGGGAGTTGTTACCTACAATGAGCAGTTCTTC,TRBJ2-1,TRBD2,TRBV9,once
CASSPGSLSLEQYF,TGCGCCAGCAGCCCCGGGTCGCTGTCTCTCGAGCAGTACTTC,TRBJ2-7,.,TRBV5-1,.
CASSRDRIYEKLFF,TGTGCCAGCAGTCGCGACAGGATCTATGAAAAACTGTTTTTT,TRBJ1-4,.,TRBV6-5,.